This entry describes one TCR beta chain. Its antigen is currently not known. Base qualities are not recorded, but no much larger clone differs from it by a single base. Memory conventional CD4 T cells were sorted as CD4+ CD45RA- CD25- cells. Tumor-draining lymph nodes were classified as non-invaded or invaded according to absence or presence of metastatic tumor cells. Before staining and sorting, T cells were pre-enriched using a Miltenyi Pan T Cell isolation kit. Primary tumors were characterized by immunohistochemistry for estrogen receptor, progesterone receptor, HER2 and Ki-67. Within a few hours after surgery, the fresh surgical tissue was processed by cutting it into small fragments. The tissue fragments were digested enzymatically for more than 15 minutes with Liberase TL plus DNase and were then passed through a 40-micrometer strainer. After DAPI live/dead staining, cells were sorted on a BD FACS Aria II, reaching roughly 98-99% purity. Sorted cells were lysed in TCL buffer and RNA was purified with a Norgen Single Cell RNA purification kit including DNase treatment.

The source of the sample is a study of draining lymph node invasion in breast cancer (dated by TCRdb to the early 2020s). Study-level background: Metastasis in lymph nodes was diagnosed using histology and cytokeratin immunohistochemistry and was confirmed with EpCAM/CD45 flow cytometry. In the separate targeted TCR sequencing, lymph nodes from 5 or 6 patients were covered, and primary tumors were sequenced for three of those patients. Across breast cancer tissues, a separate targeted assay used bulk TCR-beta CDR3 sequencing to compare sorted memory regulatory T cells with memory conventional CD4 T cells. Each patient contributed matched non-invaded and tumor-invaded tumor-draining lymph nodes plus the primary tumor, profiled for both Treg and Tconv subsets. Findings and caveats that apply to the study as a whole: Data could not resolve whether Treg conversion occurred in a given organ or whether converted Tregs recirculated between nodes and tumor. TCRs shared between Treg and Tconv subsets were regarded as suggestive, but not proof, of a common clonal origin. According to the targeted TCR-seq data, Tregs appeared to be more clonally expanded than Tconvs in every tissue, and both subsets had lower diversity in tumor than in lymph nodes. Tracking of the top-100 tumor clones could be carried out in just a couple of patients. Per tissue, roughly 12-22% of Treg TCRs were found to be shared with Tconvs, and this sharing was interpreted as suggesting peripheral Treg induction. Detection of some of the top 100 tumor clones in both invaded and non-invaded nodes suggests recirculation between tumor and draining nodes.

Deletion took 4 bases off V and 0 bases off J, with a span of 4 bases between the germline ends. As encoded in the germline V gene, CDR1 is SGHDT while CDR2 is YYEEEE. The CDR3 spans 13 residues, from the cysteine through the phenylalanine. The kept DNA is CDR3 alone, 39 bases in frame from the first base. The method behind the library was bulk RNA-seq. Sequencing relied on an Illumina HiSeq 2500. The authors' pipeline ran thus. In the separate targeted TCR-seq dataset, CDR3 sequences were extracted from raw reads and quantified using MiXCR version 2.1.5 with default parameters. TCR-beta clones in the separate targeted TCR-seq dataset were defined according to the combination of V gene, J gene and CDR3 sequence. For the separate targeted TCR-seq dataset, clones with fewer than three counts were filtered out, after which only the 90% most strongly expressed clones in each sample were kept. For each tissue in the separate targeted TCR-seq dataset, Treg-Tconv overlap was calculated by dividing the number of shared clones by the total number of Treg clones and multiplying by 100. The raw public reads went through TCRdb reprocessing: fastp at Q25, MiXCR clone calling, in-frame beta chains kept. Here each entry gathers all rows of one CDR3 protein and keeps the most common genes and DNA. V and J calls and clone size were set by TCRdb, not the authors. The sample profile shows several thousand distinct CDR3 sequences; about three quarters of them were found once. The ten largest clones represent around 2% of the sample.

The V and J genes are TRBV5-6 and TRBJ1-4; the D gene is unclear. The TCR comes from a female donor with luminal breast cancer. The sample taken for sequencing was sorted memory CD4+ effector T cells from a lymph node. In the paper's terms, the cell subset or site label means: CD45RA-negative sorted CD4+ T cells (memory Tconv or effector/memory Treg). At the DNA level, the sequence is TGTGCCAGCAGCCTCCCAACTAATGAAAAACTGTTTTTT. This sequence encodes CASSLPTNEKLFF.